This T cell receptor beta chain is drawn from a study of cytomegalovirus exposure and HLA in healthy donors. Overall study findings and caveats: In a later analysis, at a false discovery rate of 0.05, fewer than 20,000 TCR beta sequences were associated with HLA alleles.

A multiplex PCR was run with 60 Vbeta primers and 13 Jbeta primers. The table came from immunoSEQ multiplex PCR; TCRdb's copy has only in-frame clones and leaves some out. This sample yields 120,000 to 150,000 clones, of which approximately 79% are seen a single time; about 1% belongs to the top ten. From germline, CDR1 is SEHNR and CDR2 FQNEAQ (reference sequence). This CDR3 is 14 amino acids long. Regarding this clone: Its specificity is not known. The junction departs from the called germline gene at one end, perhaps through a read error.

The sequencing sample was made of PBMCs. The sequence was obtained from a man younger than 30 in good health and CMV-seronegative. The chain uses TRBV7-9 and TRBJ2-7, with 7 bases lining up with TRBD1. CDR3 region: CSSSLGDSRLEQYF. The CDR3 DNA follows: TGTTCCAGCAGCTTGGGGGACAGTCGGCTAGAGCAGTACTTC.